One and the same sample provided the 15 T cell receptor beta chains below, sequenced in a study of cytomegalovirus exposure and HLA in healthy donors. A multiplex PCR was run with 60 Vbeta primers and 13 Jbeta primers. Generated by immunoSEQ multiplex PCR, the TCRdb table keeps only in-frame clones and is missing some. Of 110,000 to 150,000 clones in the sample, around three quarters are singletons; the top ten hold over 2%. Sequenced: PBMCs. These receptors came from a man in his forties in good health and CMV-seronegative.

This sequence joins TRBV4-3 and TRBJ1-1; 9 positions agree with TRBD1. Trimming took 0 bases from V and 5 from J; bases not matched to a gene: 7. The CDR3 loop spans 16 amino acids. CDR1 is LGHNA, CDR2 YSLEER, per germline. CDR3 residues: CASSQEGGTGMTEAFF. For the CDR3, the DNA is TGCGCCAGCAGCCAAGAAGGCGGGACAGGGATGACTGAAGCTTTCTTT.

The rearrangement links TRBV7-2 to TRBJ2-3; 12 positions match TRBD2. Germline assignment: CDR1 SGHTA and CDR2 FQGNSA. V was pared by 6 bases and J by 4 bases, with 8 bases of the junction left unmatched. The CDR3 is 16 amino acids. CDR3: CASSLRLAGEADTQYF. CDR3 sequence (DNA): TGTGCCAGCAGTTTACGACTAGCGGGGGAGGCAGATACGCAGTATTTT.

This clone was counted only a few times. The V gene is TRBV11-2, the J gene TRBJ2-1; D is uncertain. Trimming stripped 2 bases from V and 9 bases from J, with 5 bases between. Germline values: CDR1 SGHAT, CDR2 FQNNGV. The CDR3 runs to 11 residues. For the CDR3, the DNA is TGTGCCAGCAGCTTATCCGGTGAGCAGTTCTTC. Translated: CASSLSGEQFF.

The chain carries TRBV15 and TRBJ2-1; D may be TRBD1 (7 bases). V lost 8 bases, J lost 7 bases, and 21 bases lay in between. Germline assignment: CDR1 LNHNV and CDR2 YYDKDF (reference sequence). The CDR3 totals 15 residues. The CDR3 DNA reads TGTGCCACCGGAATACCGACAGGGAGGAGGAATGAGCAGTTCTTC. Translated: CATGIPTGRRNEQFF.

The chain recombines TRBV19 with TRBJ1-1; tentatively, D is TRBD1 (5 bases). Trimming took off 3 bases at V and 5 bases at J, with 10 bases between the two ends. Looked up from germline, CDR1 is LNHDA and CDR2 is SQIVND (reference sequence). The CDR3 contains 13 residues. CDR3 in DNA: TGTGCCAGTAGTATCGGGGGATGGACTGAAGCTTTCTTT. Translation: CASSIGGWTEAFF.

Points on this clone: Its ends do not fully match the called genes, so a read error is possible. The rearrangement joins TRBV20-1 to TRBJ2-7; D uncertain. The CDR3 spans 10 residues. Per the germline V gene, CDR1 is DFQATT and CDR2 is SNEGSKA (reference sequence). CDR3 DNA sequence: TGCAGTGCTAGAGGGGCATTCGACCTCTTC. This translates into CSARGAFDLF.

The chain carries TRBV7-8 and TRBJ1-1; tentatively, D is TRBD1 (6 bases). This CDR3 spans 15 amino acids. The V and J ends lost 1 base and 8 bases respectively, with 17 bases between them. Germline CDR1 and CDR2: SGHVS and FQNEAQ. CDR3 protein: CASSLVGGVDGEAFF. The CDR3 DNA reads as TGTGCCAGCAGCTTAGTAGGGGGGGTAGACGGGGAAGCTTTCTTT.

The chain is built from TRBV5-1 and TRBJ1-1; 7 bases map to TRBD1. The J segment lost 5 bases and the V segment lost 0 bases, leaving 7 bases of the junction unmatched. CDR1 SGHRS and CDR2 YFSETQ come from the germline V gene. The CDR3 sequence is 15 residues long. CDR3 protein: CASSLGGGDGTEAFF. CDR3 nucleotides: TGCGCCAGCAGCTTGGGAGGGGGCGACGGGACTGAAGCTTTCTTT.

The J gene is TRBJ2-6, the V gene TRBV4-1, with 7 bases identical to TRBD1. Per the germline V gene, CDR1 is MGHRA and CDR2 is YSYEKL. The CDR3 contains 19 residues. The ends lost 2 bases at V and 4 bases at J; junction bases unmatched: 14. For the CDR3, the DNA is TGCGCCAGCAGCCAACGCACGGACAGGCGTGCTCTGGGGGCCAACGTCCTGACTTTC. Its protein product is CASSQRTDRRALGANVLTF.

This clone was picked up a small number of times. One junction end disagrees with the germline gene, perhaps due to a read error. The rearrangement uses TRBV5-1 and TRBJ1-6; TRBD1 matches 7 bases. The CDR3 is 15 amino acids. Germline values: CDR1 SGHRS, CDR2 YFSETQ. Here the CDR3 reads CASSLMAGGDSPLNF. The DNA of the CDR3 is TGCGCCAGCAGCTTAATGGCAGGGGGAGATTCACCCCTCAACTTT.

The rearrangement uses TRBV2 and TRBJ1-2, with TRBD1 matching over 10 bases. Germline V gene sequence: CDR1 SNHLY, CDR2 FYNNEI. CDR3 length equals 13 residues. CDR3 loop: CKVGTGVNYGYTF. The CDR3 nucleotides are TGTAAAGTAGGGACAGGGGTCAACTATGGCTACACCTTC.

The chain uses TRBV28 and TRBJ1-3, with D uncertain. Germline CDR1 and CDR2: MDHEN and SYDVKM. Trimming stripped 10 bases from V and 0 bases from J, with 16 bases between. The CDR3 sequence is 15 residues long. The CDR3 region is CATLTGSLSGNTIYF. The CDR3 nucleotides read TGTGCCACACTGACGGGGTCGCTCTCTGGAAACACCATATATTTT.

The CDR3 DNA is TGTGCCACCAGCACCTATATGGACAGTTTTAGCAATCAGCCCCAGCATTTT. Amino acids: CATSTYMDSFSNQPQHF. V and J are TRBV15 and TRBJ1-5, with TRBD1 as a possible D gene (6 bases). V lost 4 bases to trimming and J lost 0 bases, with 16 bases between them. CDR1 and CDR2 (germline): LNHNV, YYDKDF (reference sequence). The CDR3 contains 17 residues.

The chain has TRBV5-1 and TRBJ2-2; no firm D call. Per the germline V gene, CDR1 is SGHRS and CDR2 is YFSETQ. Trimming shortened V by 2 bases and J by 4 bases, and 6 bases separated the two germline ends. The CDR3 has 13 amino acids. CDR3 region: CASSFSITGELFF. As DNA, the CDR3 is TGCGCCAGCAGCTTTTCTATCACCGGGGAGCTGTTTTTT.

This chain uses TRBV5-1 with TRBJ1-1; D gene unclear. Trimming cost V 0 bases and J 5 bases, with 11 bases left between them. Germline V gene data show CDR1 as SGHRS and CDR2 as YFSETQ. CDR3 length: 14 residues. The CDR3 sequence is CASSLGGLGTEAFF. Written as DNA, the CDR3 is TGCGCCAGCAGCTTGGGAGGATTGGGTACTGAAGCTTTCTTT.